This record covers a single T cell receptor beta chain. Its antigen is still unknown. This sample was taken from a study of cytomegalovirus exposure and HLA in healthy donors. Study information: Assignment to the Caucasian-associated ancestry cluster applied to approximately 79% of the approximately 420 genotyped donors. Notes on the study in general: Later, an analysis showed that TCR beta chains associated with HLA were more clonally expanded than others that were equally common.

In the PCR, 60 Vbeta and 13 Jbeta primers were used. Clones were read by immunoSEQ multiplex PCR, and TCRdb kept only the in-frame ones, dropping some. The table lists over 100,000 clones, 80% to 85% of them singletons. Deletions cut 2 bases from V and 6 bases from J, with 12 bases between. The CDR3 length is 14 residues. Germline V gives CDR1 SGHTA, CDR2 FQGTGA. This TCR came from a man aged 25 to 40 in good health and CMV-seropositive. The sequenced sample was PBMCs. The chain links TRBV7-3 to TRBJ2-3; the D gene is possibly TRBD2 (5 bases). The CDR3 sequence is CASSLLVGGDTQYF. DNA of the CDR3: TGTGCCAGCAGCTTACTGGTTGGCGGGGATACGCAGTATTTT.